This entry lists 32 T cell receptor beta chains sequenced from one sample in a study of PD-1 blockade in classical Hodgkin lymphoma. Assay used: immunoSEQ multiplex PCR; TCRdb lists only in-frame clones, some missing. The sample comprises 25,000 to 30,000 clones, over 65% of which are singletons, and over 20% rests with the top ten. Each patient experienced a relapse that followed autologous stem cell transplantation, and brentuximab vedotin exposure varied. This material consisted of peripheral blood mononuclear cells (PBMCs), taken before the second cycle of nivolumab. These receptors all stem from a human donor with classical Hodgkin lymphoma.

V and J are TRBV6-1 and TRBJ1-1; D not resolved. Germline assignment: CDR1 MNHNS and CDR2 SASEGT. V lost 6 bases and J 4 bases, leaving 9 bases between the germline ends. The CDR3 loop spans 12 amino acids. The CDR3 region has the DNA TGTGCCAGCAGGATCTACAGCACTGAAGCTTTCTTT. It codes for CASRIYSTEAFF.

The chain couples TRBV7-9 to TRBJ2-7; D is ambiguous. Per germline, CDR1 SEHNR and CDR2 FQNEAQ (reference sequence). V lost 1 base, J lost 0 bases, and 4 bases lay in between. The CDR3 totals 13 residues. The CDR3 loop reads CASSLGNSYEQYV. The CDR3 DNA sequence: TGTGCCAGCAGCTTAGGCAACTCCTACGAGCAGTACGTC.

J is TRBJ2-2 and V is TRBV7-8; 11 bases line up with TRBD1. The CDR3 length is 17 residues. With 4 bases clipped from V and 4 bases from J, the junction kept 8 bases outside the gene matches. Per the germline V gene, CDR1 is SGHVS and CDR2 is FQNEAQ. The DNA for the CDR3 is TGTGCCAGCAGCTCATCACAGGACAGGGGGCCCACCGGGGAGCTGTTTTTT. Translation gives CASSSSQDRGPTGELFF. The variable domain in full, completed from reference TRBV7-8 and TRBJ2-2, reads GAGVSQSPRYKVAKRGQDVALRCDPISGHVSLFWYQQALGQGPEFLTYFQNEAQLDKSGLPSDRFFAERPEGSVSTLKIQRTQQEDSAVYLCASSSSQDRGPTGELFFGEGSRLTVL.

This clone was counted between two and nine times. The V gene is TRBV11-3, the J gene TRBJ2-2; D gene unclear. Per germline, CDR1 SGHNT and CDR2 YENEEA. V was clipped by 3 bases and J by 4 bases, with 0 bases between them. The CDR3 consists of 11 residues. The DNA for the CDR3 is TGTGCCAGCAGCTTCACCGGGGAGCTGTTTTTT. Residues: CASSFTGELFF.

The gene calls are TRBV5-4 and TRBJ2-7, with 10 nucleotides matching TRBD2. V shed 0 bases and J 1 base; nucleotides not matched to a gene: 4. Germline assignment: CDR1 SGHNT and CDR2 YYREEE (reference sequence). The CDR3 loop spans 16 amino acids. This CDR3 reads CASSLAPSGSSYEQYF. CDR3 nucleotides: TGTGCCAGCAGCTTGGCCCCTAGCGGGAGTTCCTACGAGCAGTACTTC.

The rearrangement joins TRBV15 to TRBJ2-1, with D tentatively TRBD2 (6 bases). The ends were cut back, 0 bases at V and 7 bases at J, with 13 bases in the middle. In germline, CDR1 is LNHNV, CDR2 YYDKDF (reference sequence). The CDR3 loop spans 15 amino acids. The CDR3 here is CATSRDFGSLNEQFF. The CDR3 DNA sequence: TGTGCCACCAGCAGAGACTTCGGGAGTTTGAATGAGCAGTTCTTC.

J is TRBJ1-1 and V is TRBV5-6; D ambiguous. Looked up from germline, CDR1 is SGHDT and CDR2 is YYEEEE. With 1 base removed from V and 5 bases from J, the gap between germline ends came to 21 bases. The CDR3 has 17 residues. In DNA form, the CDR3 reads TGTGCCAGCAGCTTGAGGTGGGAAGGGTTGTTAGGGACTGAAGCTTTCTTT. Translation: CASSLRWEGLLGTEAFF.

This clone was detected only a few times. The chain employs TRBV7-3 and TRBJ1-5, with 8 positions matching TRBD1. This CDR3 is 16 amino acids long. V shed 5 bases and J 0 bases; nucleotides not matched to a gene: 6. The germline gives CDR1 SGHTA, CDR2 FQGTGA. The CDR3 loop is CASSPYDRGSNQPQHF. The DNA of the CDR3 is TGTGCCAGCAGCCCGTACGACAGGGGTAGCAATCAGCCCCAGCATTTT.

This chain uses TRBV19 with TRBJ1-6, with D perhaps TRBD1 (5 bases). Looked up from germline, CDR1 is LNHDA and CDR2 is SQIVND (reference sequence). V was shortened by 4 bases and J by 9 bases, with 7 bases between the two germline ends. This CDR3 region has 12 residues. The DNA for the CDR3 is TGTGCCAGTAGTACGACAGCTTCACCCCTCCACTTT. This sequence encodes CASSTTASPLHF. Together with reference TRBV19 and TRBJ1-6, the CDR3 gives the full variable domain: DGGITQSPKYLFRKEGQNVTLSCEQNLNHDAMYWYRQDPGQGLRLIYYSQIVNDFQKGDIAEGYSVSREKKESFPLTVTSAQKNPTAFYLCASSTTASPLHFGNGTRLTVT.

The gene calls are TRBV29-1 and TRBJ1-5; 7 bases line up with TRBD1. V lost 7 bases to trimming and J lost 0 bases; unmatched junction nucleotides: 6. This CDR3 is built from 14 residues. The germline gives CDR1 SQVTM, CDR2 ANQGSEA. CDR3 residues: CSAGGDSSNQPQHF. CDR3 sequence (DNA): TGCAGCGCCGGAGGGGACAGTAGCAATCAGCCCCAGCATTTT.

The chain carries TRBV27 and TRBJ2-6; no reliable D call. Germline V gives CDR1 MNHEY, CDR2 SMNVEV (reference sequence). The CDR3 extends over 17 amino acids. Trimming removed 5 bases at V and 0 bases at J, with 14 bases between. CDR3 protein: CASSRTVPPSGANVLTF. DNA of the CDR3: TGTGCCAGCAGTCGGACCGTTCCTCCCTCTGGGGCCAACGTCCTGACTTTC.

The chain has TRBV18 and TRBJ2-7; 10 positions match TRBD2. The V segment lost 3 bases and the J segment 4 bases; nucleotides outside the gene matches: 6. Germline CDR1 is KGHSH and CDR2 is LQKENI. This CDR3 spans 15 amino acids. CDR3 amino acids: CASSPLGLAAYEQYF. DNA of the CDR3: TGTGCCAGCTCACCCCTCGGACTAGCGGCATACGAGCAGTACTTC. The variable domain in full, completed from reference TRBV18 and TRBJ2-7, reads NAGVMQNPRHLVRRRGQEARLRCSPMKGHSHVYWYRQLPEEGLKFMVYLQKENIIDESGMPKERFSAEFPKEGPSILRIQQVVRGDSAAYFCASSPLGLAAYEQYFGPGTRLTVT.

This clone was seen a handful of times. This chain connects TRBV14 to TRBJ1-1, with D possibly matching TRBD1 (5 bases). Germline V gene lookup returns CDR1 SGHDN and CDR2 FVKESK. V gave up 4 bases and J gave up 6 bases, with 18 bases separating them. This CDR3 has 15 amino acids. CDR3 sequence reads: CASSRARGPGAEAFF. CDR3 DNA: TGTGCCAGCAGCCGAGCAAGGGGCCCGGGGGCTGAAGCTTTCTTT.

This clone has a single count. The rearrangement links TRBV4-3 to TRBJ1-2; 8 positions agree with TRBD1. CDR3 size: 15 residues. J gave up 5 bases and V 0 bases, and 5 bases lay outside the gene matches. The germline V gene encodes CDR1 LGHNA and CDR2 YSLEER. The CDR3 sequence is CASSQEWDRTYGYTF. Here the CDR3 DNA reads TGCGCCAGCAGCCAAGAATGGGACAGGACATATGGCTACACCTTC.

This chain joins TRBV30 and TRBJ2-1, with TRBD1 matching over 8 bases. The CDR3 has 20 amino acids. The germline gives CDR1 GTSNPN, CDR2 SVGIG (reference sequence). After removal of 0 bases from V and 1 base from J, the junction contained 17 bases not matched to a gene. The CDR3 region is CAWSVIRRPLTGGSYNEQFF. The CDR3 DNA reads as TGTGCCTGGAGTGTAATTCGGCGCCCCCTCACAGGGGGTTCCTACAATGAGCAGTTCTTC. The whole variable domain, remainder taken from reference TRBV30 and TRBJ2-1, is SQTIHQWPATLVQPVGSPLSLECTVEGTSNPNLYWYRQAAGRGLQLLFYSVGIGQISSEVPQNLSASRPQDRQFILSSKKLLLSDSGFYLCAWSVIRRPLTGGSYNEQFFGPGTRLTVL.

The chain is built from TRBV6-1 and TRBJ1-2, with no clear D. Looked up from germline, CDR1 is MNHNS and CDR2 is SASEGT. V was pared by 6 bases and J by 2 bases, with 13 bases between. The CDR3 runs to 14 residues. The CDR3 loop is CASRVPTGNYGYTF. CDR3 nucleotides: TGTGCCAGCAGAGTGCCGACGGGGAACTATGGCTACACCTTC.

The V call is TRBV28, the J call TRBJ2-3; D is uncertain. V was clipped by 4 bases and J by 4 bases, with 3 bases between them. Germline CDR1 reads MDHEN; CDR2 reads SYDVKM. The CDR3 contains 11 residues. Here the CDR3 DNA reads TGTGCCAGCAGTTCCCCAGATACGCAGTATTTT. It translates to CASSSPDTQYF.

This clone was seen just once. The chain joins TRBV5-1 to TRBJ1-4; 7 bases are shared with TRBD1. This CDR3 is 16 amino acids long. With V trimmed by 3 bases and J by 0 bases, 5 bases remained unmatched. Germline V gene lookup returns CDR1 SGHRS and CDR2 YFSETQ. The CDR3 region is CASSSGTAATNEKLFF. In nucleotides, the CDR3 is TGCGCCAGCAGCTCGGGGACAGCTGCAACTAATGAAAAACTGTTTTTT.

The chain uses TRBV28 and TRBJ1-2; D is perhaps TRBD1 (5 bases). Germline CDR1 and CDR2: MDHEN and SYDVKM. The V and J ends lost 3 bases and 2 bases respectively, with 7 bases between them. This CDR3 has 13 residues. The CDR3 nucleotides are TGTGCCAGCAGTTTTTCAGGGAACTATGGCTACACCTTC. Encoded protein: CASSFSGNYGYTF.

The chain has TRBV7-6 and TRBJ1-1; 7 nucleotides match TRBD1. This CDR3 has 14 residues. V trimming: 3 bases; J trimming: 5 bases; junction bases outside the gene matches: 6. Germline V gene data show CDR1 as SGHVS and CDR2 as FNYEAQ. The DNA of the CDR3 is TGTGCCAGCAGCTTGGGCAGGGGGAATACTGAAGCTTTCTTT. Translation: CASSLGRGNTEAFF.

V usage is TRBV6-4 and J usage is TRBJ2-1; tentatively, D is TRBD1 or TRBD2 (5 bases each). Trimming removed 5 bases from V and 2 bases from J, with 13 bases in between. The germline V gene encodes CDR1 MRHNA and CDR2 SNTAGT. The CDR3 consists of 15 residues. The CDR3 coding sequence is TGTGCCAGCAGTTACGGGACGCTGGCCTACAATGAGCAGTTCTTC. Its protein product is CASSYGTLAYNEQFF.

In its sample, this clone was seen once. The chain joins TRBV30 to TRBJ1-2; D is ambiguous. The V and J ends lost 4 bases and 8 bases respectively, with 14 bases between them. In germline, CDR1 is GTSNPN, CDR2 SVGIG (reference sequence). The CDR3 spans 12 residues. The CDR3, as DNA: TGTGCCTGGACCCCCGAGGCCAGGGGCTACACCTTC. Its protein product is CAWTPEARGYTF.

The chain has TRBV7-9 and TRBJ2-7; D remains unclear. The CDR3 covers 13 residues. Germline assignment: CDR1 SEHNR and CDR2 FQNEAQ (reference sequence). V was pared by 5 bases and J by 4 bases, with 12 bases between. For the CDR3, the DNA is TGTGCCAGCAGCCTCGTCGGCGCATACGAGCAGTACGTC. This translates into CASSLVGAYEQYV.

This clone turned up a few times. This chain joins TRBV5-1 and TRBJ1-1; D is undetermined. The V end lost 0 bases, the J end lost 0 bases, and 12 bases lay between the germline ends. The V gene's germline CDR1 is SGHRS and CDR2 YFSETQ. CDR3 size: 16 residues. The DNA for the CDR3 is TGCGCCAGCAGCTTGGATGGAGGGAAAATGAACACTGAAGCTTTCTTT. This encodes CASSLDGGKMNTEAFF.

The V gene is TRBV11-2, the J gene TRBJ1-2; D is perhaps TRBD1 (6 bases). This CDR3 spans 16 amino acids. The ends were cut back, 4 bases at V and 7 bases at J, with 22 bases in the middle. CDR1 and CDR2 from the germline V gene are SGHAT and FQNNGV. CDR3 region: CASSSGGGRGVGGYTF. In DNA form, the CDR3 reads TGTGCCAGCAGCTCCGGCGGTGGCAGGGGAGTAGGTGGCTACACCTTC. Combining the CDR3 with reference TRBV11-2 and TRBJ1-2 gives the whole variable domain EAGVAQSPRYKIIEKRQSVAFWCNPISGHATLYWYQQILGQGPKLLIQFQNNGVVDDSQLPKDRFSAERLKGVDSTLKIQPAKLEDSAVYLCASSSGGGRGVGGYTFGSGTRLTVV.

The J gene is TRBJ1-2, the V gene TRBV19; 7 bases are shared with TRBD1. The germline V gene encodes CDR1 LNHDA and CDR2 SQIVND (reference sequence). The CDR3 sequence is 18 residues long. V trimming: 7 bases; J trimming: 0 bases; junction bases outside the gene matches: 17. CDR3 in amino acids: CASTSRRGRRVPNYGYTF. The CDR3 DNA is TGTGCCAGTACCTCTCGGAGGGGGCGGAGAGTACCTAACTATGGCTACACCTTC.

The chain couples TRBV6-5 to TRBJ1-2; D is undetermined. The V gene lost 0 bases and the J gene lost 4 bases, with 9 bases spanning the gap. Per the germline V gene, CDR1 is MNHEY and CDR2 is SVGAGI. This CDR3 is built from 14 residues. CDR3 region: CASSYSGGLYGYTF. The CDR3 DNA is TGTGCCAGCAGTTACTCTGGCGGACTCTATGGCTACACCTTC.

This clone appeared a single time. The genes are TRBV19 and TRBJ2-6, with D unresolved. The CDR3 loop spans 13 amino acids. Trimming pared 9 bases from V and 4 bases from J, leaving 10 bases between. Germline assignment: CDR1 LNHDA and CDR2 SQIVND (reference sequence). The chain's CDR3 is CASTRSGANVLTF. Here the CDR3 DNA reads TGTGCCAGCACGAGGTCCGGGGCCAACGTCCTGACTTTC.

The chain has TRBV14 and TRBJ1-1; 10 bases map to TRBD1. Looked up from germline, CDR1 is SGHDN and CDR2 is FVKESK. V shed 3 bases, J shed 1 base, and the junction held 2 bases outside the gene matches. This CDR3 is built from 15 residues. CDR3 nucleotide sequence: TGTGCCAGCAGCCAGCGACAGGGGGCGAACACTGAAGCTTTCTTT. It is translated as CASSQRQGANTEAFF.

This clone was observed a few times. The chain combines TRBV29-1 with TRBJ1-1, with D maybe TRBD1 (6 bases). The CDR3 runs to 13 residues. Germline V gene sequence: CDR1 SQVTM, CDR2 ANQGSEA. V dropped 2 bases and J dropped 7 bases, with 14 bases sitting between them. The CDR3 region has the DNA TGCAGCGTTGAAAGGGGGAACAGGGATGAAGCTTTCTTT. Its protein product is CSVERGNRDEAFF.

The V gene is TRBV30, the J gene TRBJ2-5; D gene uncertain. The CDR3 consists of 11 residues. Germline V gene data show CDR1 as GTSNPN and CDR2 as SVGIG (reference sequence). V was trimmed by 0 bases and J by 5 bases, leaving 4 bases between them. CDR3 protein: CAWSVGETQYF. DNA of the CDR3: TGTGCCTGGAGTGTCGGGGAGACCCAGTACTTC.

The J gene is TRBJ2-7, the V gene TRBV7-9; the D gene could be TRBD1 or TRBD2 (5 bases each). Germline CDR1 and CDR2: SEHNR and FQNEAQ (reference sequence). V was trimmed by 4 bases and J by 6 bases, leaving 7 bases between them. The CDR3 contains 11 residues. CDR3 sequence reads: CASSSGPEQYV. As DNA, the CDR3 is TGTGCCAGCAGCTCGGGGCCCGAGCAGTACGTC.